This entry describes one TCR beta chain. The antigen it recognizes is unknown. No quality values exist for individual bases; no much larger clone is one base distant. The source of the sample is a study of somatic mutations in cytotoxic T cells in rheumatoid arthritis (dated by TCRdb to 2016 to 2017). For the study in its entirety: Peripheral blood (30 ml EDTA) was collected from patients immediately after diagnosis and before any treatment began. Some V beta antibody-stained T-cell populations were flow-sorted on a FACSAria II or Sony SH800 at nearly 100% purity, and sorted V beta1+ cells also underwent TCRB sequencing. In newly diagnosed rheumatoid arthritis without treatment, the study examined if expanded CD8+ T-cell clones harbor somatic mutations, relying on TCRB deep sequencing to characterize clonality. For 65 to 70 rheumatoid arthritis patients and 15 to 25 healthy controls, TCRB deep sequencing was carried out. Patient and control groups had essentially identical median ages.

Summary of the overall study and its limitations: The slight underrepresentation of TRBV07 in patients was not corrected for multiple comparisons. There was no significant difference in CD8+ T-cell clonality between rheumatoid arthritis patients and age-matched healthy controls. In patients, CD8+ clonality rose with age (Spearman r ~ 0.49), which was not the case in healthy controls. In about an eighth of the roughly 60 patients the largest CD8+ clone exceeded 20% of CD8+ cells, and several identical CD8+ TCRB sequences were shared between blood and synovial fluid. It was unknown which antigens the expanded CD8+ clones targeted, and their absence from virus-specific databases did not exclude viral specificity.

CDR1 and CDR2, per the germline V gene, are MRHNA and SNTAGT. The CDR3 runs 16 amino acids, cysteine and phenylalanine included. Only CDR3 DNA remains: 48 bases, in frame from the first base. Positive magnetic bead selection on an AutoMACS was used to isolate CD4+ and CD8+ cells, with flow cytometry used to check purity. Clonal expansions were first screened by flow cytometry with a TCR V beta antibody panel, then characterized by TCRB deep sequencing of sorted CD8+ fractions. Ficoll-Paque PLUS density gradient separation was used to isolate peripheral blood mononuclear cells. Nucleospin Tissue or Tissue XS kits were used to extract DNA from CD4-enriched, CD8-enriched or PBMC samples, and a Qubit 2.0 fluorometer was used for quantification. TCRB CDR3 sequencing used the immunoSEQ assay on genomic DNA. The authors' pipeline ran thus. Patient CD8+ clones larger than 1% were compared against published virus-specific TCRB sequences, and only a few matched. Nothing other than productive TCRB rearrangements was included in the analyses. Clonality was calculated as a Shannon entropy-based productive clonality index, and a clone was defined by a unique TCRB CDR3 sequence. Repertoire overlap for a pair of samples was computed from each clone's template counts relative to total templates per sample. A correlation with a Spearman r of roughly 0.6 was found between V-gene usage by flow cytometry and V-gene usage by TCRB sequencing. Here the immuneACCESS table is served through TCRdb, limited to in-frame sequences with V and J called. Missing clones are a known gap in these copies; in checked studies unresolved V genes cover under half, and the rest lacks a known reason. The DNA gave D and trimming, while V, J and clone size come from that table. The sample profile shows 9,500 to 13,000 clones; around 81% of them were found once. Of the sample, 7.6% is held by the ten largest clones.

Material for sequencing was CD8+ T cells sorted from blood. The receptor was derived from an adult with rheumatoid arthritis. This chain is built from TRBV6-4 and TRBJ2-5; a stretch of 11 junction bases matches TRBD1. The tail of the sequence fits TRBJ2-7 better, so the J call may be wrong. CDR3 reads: CASSEGQGAPSYEQYF. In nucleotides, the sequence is TGTGCCAGCAGTGAAGGACAGGGGGCGCCGTCCTACGAGCAGTACTTC.